Listed here are 15 T cell receptor beta chains from one sample, sequenced in a study of tumor-infiltrating lymphocytes in primary liver carcinoma. With a constant-region primer, TCR beta cDNA was made from 400 to 550 ng of total RNA. Sequencing libraries for TCR beta derived from three nested multiplex PCR rounds that used slightly modified ARM-PCR. Both of the initial two PCR rounds ran for approximately 11 cycles and employed TRBV1-TRBV30 forward primers alongside a C-beta reverse primer. Via MiXCR, TCRdb re-called the multiplex PCR reads, giving one row per CDR3 protein. The table includes 310,000 or so distinct CDR3 sequences, approximately 64% detected once. Extraction also yielded germline DNA, while blood RNA was obtained from unsorted whole blood. Sequenced input: peripheral blood. The receptors come from a man aged 35 to 55 with primary liver carcinoma and hepatitis B virus infection.

The sample holds many counts of this clonotype. This sequence joins TRBV6-1 and TRBJ2-7; TRBD2 agrees at 7 bases. The germline gives CDR1 MNHNS, CDR2 SASEGT. CDR3 length: 15 residues. V dropped 3 bases and J dropped 3; count of bases not matched to a gene: 8. The CDR3 sequence: CASSEEASGGYEQYF. Written as DNA, the CDR3 is TGTGCCAGCAGTGAGGAGGCTAGCGGCGGCTACGAGCAGTACTTC.

Details on this clonotype: It may be a read error: a sequence one base away is much more abundant. V is TRBV4-3 and J is TRBJ2-1; 10 bases line up with TRBD2. Germline V gene data show CDR1 as LGHNA and CDR2 as YSLEER. CDR3 length equals 17 residues. CDR3 residues: CASSQFTSGASYNELFF. The CDR3 coding sequence is TGCGCCAGCAGCCAGTTTACTAGCGGGGCTAGCTACAATGAGCTGTTCTTC.

A note on this clonotype: This could be a read error, since a much larger clone is one nucleotide away. The chain recombines TRBV6-2 or TRBV6-3 with TRBJ2-3; D gene unclear. The length of the CDR3 is 13 residues. Looked up from germline, CDR1 is MNHEY and CDR2 is SVGEGT. CDR3 bases: TGTTCCAGCAGTTACTCGACCACAGATACGCAGTATTTT. This encodes CSSSYSTTDTQYF.

Worth noting for this clonotype: Germline is not matched at one junction end, which may reflect a read error. The rearrangement uses TRBV11-2 and TRBJ2-1; 10 bases align to TRBD2. Germline CDR1 SGHAT, CDR2 FQNNGV. The CDR3 is 15 amino acids. CDR3 region: CSTSPQREGLGELFF. In nucleotides, the CDR3 is TGTTCCACCAGCCCCCAGCGGGAGGGATTGGGTGAGCTGTTCTTC.

Only one count was recorded for this clonotype. A much larger clonotype is one base distant, so this may be a read error. The V and J genes are TRBV6-1 and TRBJ2-1; D might be TRBD2 (6 bases). There are 15 residues in the CDR3. Germline CDR1 reads MNHNS; CDR2 reads SASEGT. The CDR3 spells CACSRISGIYNEQFF. DNA for the CDR3: TGTGCCTGCAGTCGTATTAGCGGTATCTACAATGAGCAGTTCTTC.

Regarding this clonotype: Possible read error: a much larger clone is one base away. V is TRBV6-2 or TRBV6-3 and J is TRBJ2-1; D possibly uses TRBD1 or TRBD2 (6 bases each). V was shortened by 6 bases and J by 7 bases, with 16 bases between the two germline ends. This CDR3 is built from 14 residues. Germline values: CDR1 MNHEY, CDR2 SVGEGT. The CDR3, as DNA: TGTGCCAGCAGGGACGTGCTAGGGGGGAATGAGCAGTTCTTC. Translated: CASRDVLGGNEQFF.

This clonotype was seen a handful of times. V is TRBV10-2 and J is TRBJ2-7; 9 bases are shared with TRBD1. Germline V gene sequence: CDR1 WSHSY, CDR2 SAAADI. J gave up 1 base and V 7 bases, and 5 bases lay outside the gene matches. The CDR3 spans 14 residues. For the CDR3, the DNA is TGCGCCAGCATCATGGGACAGGGATCCTACGAGCAGTACTTC. Translating gives CASIMGQGSYEQYF.

The chain recombines TRBV25-1 with TRBJ2-7; tentative D call: TRBD2 (6 bases). Germline CDR1 and CDR2: MGHDK and SYGVNS. The CDR3 spans 13 residues. V was pared by 7 bases and J by 7 bases, with 17 bases between. The CDR3 sequence is CASNEGGVWEQYF. DNA for the CDR3: TGTGCCAGCAATGAGGGCGGGGTCTGGGAGCAGTACTTC.

Details on this clonotype: The CDR3 does not end in the conserved phenylalanine or tryptophan, so this is likely a read error. The DNA is left out, because the CDR3 cannot be placed on it with certainty; the CDR3 is given as TCRdb lists it. This chain connects TRBV6-1 to TRBJ1-1. Germline V gene data show CDR1 as MNHNS and CDR2 as SASEGT. The CDR3 comprises 14 residues, both ends counted. This chain's CDR3 is CASSEIRTRAEAFS.

This clonotype was detected many times. This chain uses TRBV6-2 or TRBV6-3 with TRBJ2-7; a possible D gene is TRBD2 (6 bases). The germline V and J ends were trimmed by 7 bases and 3 bases, with 16 bases remaining between them. The CDR3 contains 14 residues. Germline V gene lookup returns CDR1 MNHEY and CDR2 SVGEGT. The CDR3 sequence: CASTPRGSGYEQYF. DNA of the CDR3: TGTGCCAGCACCCCAAGGGGTAGCGGCTACGAGCAGTACTTC.

On this clonotype itself: This CDR3 fails to terminate in the conserved phenylalanine or tryptophan, so it likely reflects a read error. V gene TRBV11-2 combines with J gene TRBJ2-7, with 8 bases aligning to TRBD2. Trimming took 3 bases from V and 0 from J; bases not matched to a gene: 10. The CDR3 has 17 amino acids. The germline V gene encodes CDR1 SGHAT and CDR2 FQNNGV. The CDR3: CASSLKDPGGNSYEQYL. CDR3 nucleotide sequence: TGTGCCAGCAGCTTGAAGGATCCGGGGGGGAACTCCTACGAGCAGTACTTA.

This clonotype was detected many times. The gene calls are TRBV6-5 and TRBJ2-7; maybe TRBD2 (5 bases). The germline V and J ends were trimmed by 4 bases and 5 bases, with 9 bases remaining between them. CDR3 length: 12 residues. CDR1 and CDR2 (germline): MNHEY, SVGAGI. This CDR3 is CASSSGGNEQYF. The DNA of the CDR3 is TGTGCCAGCAGTTCAGGAGGCAACGAGCAGTACTTC.

This clonotype was detected many times. CDR3 nucleotides: TGCAGCGTTGAGCGGGCCTATGGCTACACCTTC. It specifies CSVERAYGYTF. The chain combines TRBV29-1 with TRBJ1-2, with no clear D. The V gene lost 3 bases and the J gene lost 4 bases, with 6 bases spanning the gap. The CDR3 sequence is 11 residues long. Germline V lookup: CDR1 SQVTM, CDR2 ANQGSEA.

In this sample, this clonotype turned up many times. This chain uses TRBV4-1 with TRBJ2-7; TRBD1 is a possible D gene (5 bases). From germline, CDR1 is MGHRA and CDR2 YSYEKL. V dropped 0 bases and J dropped 4 bases, with 10 bases sitting between them. The CDR3 sequence is 14 residues long. DNA for the CDR3: TGCGCCAGCAGCCAAGATATGGGGCTTTACGAGCAGTACTTC. It codes for CASSQDMGLYEQYF.

This clonotype has ten or more counts. J is TRBJ2-7 and V is TRBV6-5; 10 bases match TRBD2. J lost 4 bases, V lost 6 bases, and 15 bases had no gene match. The CDR3 runs to 17 residues. The germline CDR1 and CDR2 sequences are MNHEY and SVGAGI. CDR3 residues: CASSRQPGLARSYEQYF. The CDR3 DNA reads TGTGCCAGCAGCCGACAGCCGGGACTAGCGAGAAGTTACGAGCAGTACTTC.